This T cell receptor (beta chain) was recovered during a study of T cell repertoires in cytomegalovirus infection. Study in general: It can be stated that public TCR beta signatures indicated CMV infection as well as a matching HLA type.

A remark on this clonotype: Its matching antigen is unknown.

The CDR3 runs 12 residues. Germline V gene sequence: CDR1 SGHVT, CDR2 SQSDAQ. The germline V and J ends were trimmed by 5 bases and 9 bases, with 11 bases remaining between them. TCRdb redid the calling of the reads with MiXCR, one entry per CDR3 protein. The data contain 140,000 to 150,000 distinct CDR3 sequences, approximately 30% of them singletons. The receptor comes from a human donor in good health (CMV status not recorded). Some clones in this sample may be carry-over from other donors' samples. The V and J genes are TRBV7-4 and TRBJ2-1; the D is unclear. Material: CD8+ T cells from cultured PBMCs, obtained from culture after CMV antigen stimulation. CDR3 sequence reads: CASSPPFGEQFF. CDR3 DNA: TGTGCCAGCAGCCCCCCGTTTGGTGAGCAGTTCTTC.